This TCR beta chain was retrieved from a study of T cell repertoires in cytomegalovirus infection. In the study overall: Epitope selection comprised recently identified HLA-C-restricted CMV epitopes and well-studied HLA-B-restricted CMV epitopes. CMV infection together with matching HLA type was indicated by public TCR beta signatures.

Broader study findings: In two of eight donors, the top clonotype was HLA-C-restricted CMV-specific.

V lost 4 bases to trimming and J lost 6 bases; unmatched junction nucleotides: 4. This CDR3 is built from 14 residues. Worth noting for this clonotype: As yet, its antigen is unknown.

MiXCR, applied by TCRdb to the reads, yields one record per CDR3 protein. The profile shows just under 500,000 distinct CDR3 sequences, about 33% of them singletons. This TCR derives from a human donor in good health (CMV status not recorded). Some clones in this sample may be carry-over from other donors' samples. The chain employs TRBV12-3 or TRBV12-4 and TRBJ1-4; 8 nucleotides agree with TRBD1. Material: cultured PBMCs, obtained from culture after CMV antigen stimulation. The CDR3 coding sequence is TGTGCCAGCAGTTACCGACAGGGGTATGAAAAACTGTTTTTT. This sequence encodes CASSYRQGYEKLFF.